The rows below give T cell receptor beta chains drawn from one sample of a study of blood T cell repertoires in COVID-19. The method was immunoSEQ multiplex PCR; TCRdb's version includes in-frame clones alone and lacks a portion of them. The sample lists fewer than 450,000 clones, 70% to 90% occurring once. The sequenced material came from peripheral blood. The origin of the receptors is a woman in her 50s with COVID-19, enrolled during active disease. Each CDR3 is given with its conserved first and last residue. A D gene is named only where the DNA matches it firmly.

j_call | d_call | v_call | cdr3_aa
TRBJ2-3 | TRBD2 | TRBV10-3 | CASRTSGVGDTQYF
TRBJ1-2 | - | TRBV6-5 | CASTSTVPNYGYTF
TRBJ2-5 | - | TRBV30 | CAWSRGETQYF
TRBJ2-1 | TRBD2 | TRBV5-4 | CASRPTSGGASSYNEQFF
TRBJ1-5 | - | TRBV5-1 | CASSPSGAGNQPQHF
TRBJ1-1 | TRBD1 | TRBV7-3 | CASSWDSNTEAFF
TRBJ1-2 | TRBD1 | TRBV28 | CASSPDRAAKGYTF
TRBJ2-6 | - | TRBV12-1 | CASSRCRDRDSGANVLTF
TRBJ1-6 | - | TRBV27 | CASSFSGLPDSSPLHF
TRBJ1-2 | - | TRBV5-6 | CASSPTGQLLGYTF
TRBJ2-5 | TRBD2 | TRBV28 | CAGRGGGEETQYF
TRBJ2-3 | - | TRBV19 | CASTRGVSTDTQYF
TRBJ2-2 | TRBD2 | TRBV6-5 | CASSYSGRDTGELFF
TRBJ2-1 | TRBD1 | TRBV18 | CASSPPVRGQNEQFF
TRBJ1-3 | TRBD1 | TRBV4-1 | CASSRGGGQGGNTIYF
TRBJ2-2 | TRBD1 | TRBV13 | CASSLYEGARTGELFF
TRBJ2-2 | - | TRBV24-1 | CATSDPTREATGELFF
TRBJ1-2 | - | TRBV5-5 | CASSLDRNYTF
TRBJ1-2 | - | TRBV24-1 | CATRGPGDGYTF
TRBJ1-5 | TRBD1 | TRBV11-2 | CASSLGQGILSNQPQHF
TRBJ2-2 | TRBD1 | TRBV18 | CASSPPRGNSNTGELFF
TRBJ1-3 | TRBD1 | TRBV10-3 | CAINRDSKANTIYF
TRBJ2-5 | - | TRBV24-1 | CATGGAGETQYF
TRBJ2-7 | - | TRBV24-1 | CATSDLGGYEQYF
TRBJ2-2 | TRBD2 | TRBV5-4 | CASSWLLAGGNTGELFF
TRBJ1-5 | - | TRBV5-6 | CASSLGQLNQPQHF
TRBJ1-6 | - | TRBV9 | CASRGSSGYNSPLHF
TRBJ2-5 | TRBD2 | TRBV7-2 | CASSQGGGGTETQYF
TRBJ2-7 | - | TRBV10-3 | CAISVLPPRDGEQYF
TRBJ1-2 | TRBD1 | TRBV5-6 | CASSSGQGAPPAYGYTF
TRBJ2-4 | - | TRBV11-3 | CASSSGSGSKNIQYF
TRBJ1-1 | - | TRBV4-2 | CASSQEAGSGAFF
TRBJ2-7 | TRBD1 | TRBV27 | CASSDRGYEQYF
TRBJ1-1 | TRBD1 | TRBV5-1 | CASSTGQVLEAFF
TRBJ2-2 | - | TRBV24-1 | CATSDQRDITGELFF
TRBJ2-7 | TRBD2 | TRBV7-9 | CASSLAHPGGLYEQYF
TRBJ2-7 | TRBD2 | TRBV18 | CASSPLLAGAGEQYF
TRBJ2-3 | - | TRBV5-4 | CASTPGSRADTQYF
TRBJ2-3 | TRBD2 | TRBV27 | CASSELAGGITDTQYF
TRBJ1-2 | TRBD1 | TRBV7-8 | CASSLLGQGAHGYTF
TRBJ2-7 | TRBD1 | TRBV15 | CATSRDREGAKQYF
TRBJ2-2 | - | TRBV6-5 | CASSRTEPPWELFF
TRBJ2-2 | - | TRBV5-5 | CASSPTGYTGELFF
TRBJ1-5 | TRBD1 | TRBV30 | CAWNRQGGQPQHF
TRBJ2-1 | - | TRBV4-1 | CASSHKSVRNEQFF
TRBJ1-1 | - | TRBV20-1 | CSASRQTRGPAFF
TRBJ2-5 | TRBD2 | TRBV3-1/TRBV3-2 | CASSQRLAGGETQYF
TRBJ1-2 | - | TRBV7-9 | CASGLSGGYTF
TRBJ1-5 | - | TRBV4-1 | CASSQDLGAYQPQHF
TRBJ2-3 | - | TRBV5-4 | CASSLDGRDTQYF
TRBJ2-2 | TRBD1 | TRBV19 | CASSLRGQGRSPGELFF
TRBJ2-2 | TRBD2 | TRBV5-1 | CASSLSSGAGELFF
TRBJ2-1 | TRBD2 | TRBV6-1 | CASSEVASGDSEQFF
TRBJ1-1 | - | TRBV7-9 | CASSFQGTEAFF
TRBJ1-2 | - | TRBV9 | CASSYVTDSNYGYTF
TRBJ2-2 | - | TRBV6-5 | CASSLQGGNTGELFF
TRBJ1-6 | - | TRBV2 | CASNSLSVSNSPLHF
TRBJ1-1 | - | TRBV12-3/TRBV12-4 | CASSQRGSKFF
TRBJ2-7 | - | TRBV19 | CASSIMFWTDSSYEQYF